This T cell receptor beta chain was found in a study of follicular helper T cells after annual influenza vaccination. The CDR3 loop spans 15 amino acids. To note about this clone: Antigen unknown.

Overall study results and limits: Plasmablast frequency change correlated with clonality change in ICOS+CD38+ cTfh.

Here immunoSEQ multiplex PCR was the method, and the copy in TCRdb shows in-frame clones only, minus some. The sample includes 28,000 or so clones, approximately 80% of them seen just once. Time point described: 2014-2015 season, pre-vaccination. Subjects lived in the community and lacked influenza vaccine within the prior 6 months. This receptor was taken from an adult who received the influenza vaccine. This specimen was CXCR5+ CD38- circulating T follicular helper cells from blood, taken on the day of influenza vaccination. Noted subset: circulating Tfh, non-naive CD4+CXCR5+PD-1+ (ICOS+CD38+ or ICOS-CD38-). The rearrangement links TRBV21-1 to TRBJ2-7; the table names TRBD1, a call not compared with the DNA. TRBV21-1 is annotated as a pseudogene. Here the CDR3 reads CASSKTFGQQGEQYF. DNA for the CDR3: TGTGCCAGCAGCAAGACCTTCGGACAGCAAGGCGAGCAGTACTTC.